The 24 T cell receptor beta chains in this list originate from one sample, sequenced in a study of shared clonotypes between healthy human individuals. TCRdb's table, derived via immunoSEQ multiplex PCR, lists solely in-frame clones and lacks some. The data show 700,000 or so clones, about two thirds seen once. Sequenced: memory CD4+ T cells sorted from blood. Described subset: CD45RA-negative fraction. Receptors originate from a woman younger than 45 in good health.

As concerns this clone: Other DNA variants within this sample encode the same CDR3. V and J are TRBV7-9 and TRBJ2-7, with 13 bases identical to TRBD2. V trimming: 3 bases; J trimming: 4 bases; junction bases outside the gene matches: 0. This CDR3 has 14 amino acids. Germline V gene sequence: CDR1 SEHNR, CDR2 FQNEAQ (reference sequence). DNA of the CDR3: TGTGCCAGCAGCTTGGGACTAGCGGGGTACGAGCAGTACTTC. Its protein is CASSLGLAGYEQYF.

The chain is built from TRBV6-4 and TRBJ2-2; 8 bases match TRBD2. V was pared by 0 bases and J by 6 bases, with 6 bases of the junction left unmatched. The CDR3 extends over 16 amino acids. The V gene's germline CDR1 is MRHNA and CDR2 SNTAGT. In nucleotides, the CDR3 is TGTGCCAGCAGTGACTCCCGCGGGAGGATGTCCGGGGAGCTGTTTTTT. It specifies CASSDSRGRMSGELFF.

This chain joins TRBV7-2 and TRBJ1-5; no reliable D call. The length of the CDR3 is 13 residues. V lost 2 bases and J lost 5, with 7 bases in between. Germline V gene lookup returns CDR1 SGHTA and CDR2 FQGNSA. CDR3 amino acids: CASSLFEDQPQHF. The DNA for the CDR3 is TGTGCCAGCAGCTTATTTGAGGATCAGCCCCAGCATTTT.

The rearrangement joins TRBV18 to TRBJ2-7; D tentatively reads TRBD1 or TRBD2 (6 bases each). Germline V gene data show CDR1 as KGHSH and CDR2 as LQKENI. CDR3 length: 16 residues. V lost 6 bases to trimming and J lost 2 bases, with 20 bases between them. DNA for the CDR3: TGTGCCAGCTCCCTCGCAGGAACAGGGACTCCCTACGAGCAGTACTTC. Translated: CASSLAGTGTPYEQYF.

Only a few counts were recorded for this clone. The chain combines TRBV5-1 with TRBJ2-7, with 8 bases matching TRBD2. The CDR3 is made up of 13 amino acids. The germline V gene encodes CDR1 SGHRS and CDR2 YFSETQ. The J segment lost 2 bases and the V segment lost 4 bases, leaving 2 bases of the junction unmatched. The CDR3 DNA sequence: TGCGCCAGCAGCACTAGCGGCACCTACGAGCAGTACTTC. Its protein product is CASSTSGTYEQYF.

The chain carries TRBV28 and TRBJ2-5; D possibly corresponds to TRBD2 (6 bases). The V gene's germline CDR1 is MDHEN and CDR2 SYDVKM. The CDR3 has 15 residues. Trimming left V 3 bases short and J 3 bases short, with 14 bases between. In nucleotides, the CDR3 is TGTGCCAGCAGTTTCTTACTAGCCGGAGAAGAGACCCAGTACTTC. This translates into CASSFLLAGEETQYF. Filled out from reference TRBV28 and TRBJ2-5, the complete variable domain reads DVKVTQSSRYLVKRTGEKVFLECVQDMDHENMFWYRQDPGLGLRLIYFSYDVKMKEKGDIPEGYSVSREKKERFSLILESASTNQTSMYLCASSFLLAGEETQYFGPGTRLLVL.

This sequence joins TRBV27 and TRBJ2-2; TRBD1 agrees at 10 bases. CDR1 MNHEY and CDR2 SMNVEV come from the germline V gene (reference sequence). V trimming: 7 bases; J trimming: 3 bases; junction bases outside the gene matches: 8. The CDR3 spans 16 residues. The CDR3 DNA is TGTGCCAGCAACTCCGCCGGGACAGGGGACACCGGGGAGCTGTTTTTT. Its translation: CASNSAGTGDTGELFF.

The V call is TRBV5-1, the J call TRBJ2-7; either TRBD1 or TRBD2 may supply D (6 bases each). Trimming shortened V by 4 bases and J by 5 bases, and 16 bases separated the two germline ends. The CDR3 totals 14 residues. Germline lookup yields CDR1 SGHRS and CDR2 YFSETQ. CDR3 nucleotides: TGCGCCAGCAGCCCCGTCGGGGGCGCACACGAGCAGTACTTC. This translates into CASSPVGGAHEQYF.

The chain's CDR3 is CASSLTRDTGELFF. CDR3 bases: TGTGCCAGCAGCTTAACCAGGGATACCGGGGAGCTGTTTTTT. The V gene is TRBV7-8, the J gene TRBJ2-2; perhaps TRBD1 as D (5 bases). This CDR3 is 14 amino acids long. Trimming cost V 2 bases and J 5 bases, with 9 bases left between them. CDR1 is SGHVS and CDR2 is FQNEAQ in the germline V gene.

The DNA for the CDR3 is TGTGCCAGCAGTGGCAGGTTTACAGGCGGTGAAGCTTTCTTT. It translates to CASSGRFTGGEAFF. The chain links TRBV6-1 to TRBJ1-1; maybe TRBD1 (5 bases). Trimming shortened V by 4 bases and J by 7 bases, and 16 bases separated the two germline ends. The CDR3 sequence is 14 residues long. Germline assignment: CDR1 MNHNS and CDR2 SASEGT.

The chain couples TRBV6-6 to TRBJ2-2; 10 bases map to TRBD1. The CDR3 runs 15 residues. Germline V CDR1 and CDR2: MNHNY, SVGAGI (reference sequence). V lost 10 bases and J lost 5; bases outside the gene matches: 10. For the CDR3, the DNA is TGTGCCACGCGGGACAGGGGCTCGTGGACCGGGGAGCTGTTTTTT. Protein product: CATRDRGSWTGELFF.

The rearrangement joins TRBV7-2 to TRBJ2-2; D tentatively reads TRBD1 or TRBD2 (7 bases each). V was cut by 5 bases and J by 5 bases, with 12 bases left in between. This CDR3 has 14 residues. Germline values: CDR1 SGHTA, CDR2 FQGNSA. The chain's CDR3 is CASSPRGGTGELFF. The CDR3, as DNA: TGTGCCAGCAGCCCCAGGGGGGGTACCGGGGAGCTGTTTTTT.

V gene TRBV7-2 combines with J gene TRBJ1-5; D is unresolved. The CDR3 is made up of 16 amino acids. Trimming took 4 bases from V and 3 from J, leaving 16 bases between them. Germline values: CDR1 SGHTA, CDR2 FQGNSA. The CDR3 loop is CASSSQSVRNNQPQHF. The CDR3 DNA is TGTGCCAGCAGCTCACAAAGCGTTAGAAACAATCAGCCCCAGCATTTT.

The chain uses TRBV30 and TRBJ1-4; a possible D gene is TRBD1 (6 bases). The CDR3 consists of 14 residues. Germline CDR1 GTSNPN, CDR2 SVGIG (reference sequence). Deletions cut 2 bases from V and 6 bases from J, with 13 bases between. The CDR3 nucleotides read TGTGCCTGGAGTCACAGGGCAGGGGATGAAAAACTGTTTTTT. It yields the protein CAWSHRAGDEKLFF.

This chain connects TRBV18 to TRBJ2-7, with a tentative D call TRBD2 (5 bases). CDR1 and CDR2 from the germline V gene are KGHSH and LQKENI. CDR3 length equals 12 residues. Trimming shortened V by 2 bases and J by 6 bases, and 8 bases separated the two germline ends. CDR3 bases: TGTGCCAGCTCACCAAAAGGGAGCGAGCAGTACTTC. Encoded protein: CASSPKGSEQYF.

The CDR3 DNA reads as TGTGCCAGCAGTTCACTAGCGACAAACACCGGGGAGCTGTTTTTT. It codes for CASSSLATNTGELFF. V gene TRBV11-2 combines with J gene TRBJ2-2, with 7 bases identical to TRBD2. Germline V gene data show CDR1 as SGHAT and CDR2 as FQNNGV. This CDR3 comprises 15 residues. Trimming removed 6 bases from V and 2 bases from J; junction bases left unmatched: 6.

Many counts were recorded for this clone. The rearrangement uses TRBV5-1 and TRBJ2-1, with D possibly being TRBD2 (6 bases). CDR3 length: 15 amino acids. V was cut by 4 bases and J by 0 bases, with 11 bases left in between. Germline-derived CDR1 and CDR2 are SGHRS and YFSETQ. The CDR3 reads CASSLSGNSYNEQFF. CDR3 bases: TGCGCCAGCAGCCTTAGCGGAAACTCCTACAATGAGCAGTTCTTC. The full variable domain, in which reference TRBV5-1 and TRBJ2-1 provide the parts outside the CDR3, is KAGVTQTPRYLIKTRGQQVTLSCSPISGHRSVSWYQQTPGQGLQFLFEYFSETQRNKGNFPGRFSGRQFSNSRSEMNVSTLELGDSALYLCASSLSGNSYNEQFFGPGTRLTVL.

This clone was seen more than once but under ten times. This chain uses TRBV9 with TRBJ2-2; D is uncertain. V lost 0 bases, J lost 5 bases, and 5 bases lay in between. The germline gives CDR1 SGDLS, CDR2 YYNGEE. CDR3 length: 13 amino acids. This CDR3 is CASSVAGTGELFF. In DNA, the CDR3 is TGTGCCAGCAGCGTAGCCGGGACCGGGGAGCTGTTTTTT. Full variable domain (missing parts from reference TRBV9 and TRBJ2-2): DSGVTQTPKHLITATGQRVTLRCSPRSGDLSVYWYQQSLDQGLQFLIQYYNGEERAKGNILERFSAQQFPDLHSELNLSSLELGDSALYFCASSVAGTGELFFGEGSRLTVL.

V usage is TRBV9 and J usage is TRBJ1-1; D possibly corresponds to TRBD1 (6 bases). The germline V gene encodes CDR1 SGDLS and CDR2 YYNGEE. The CDR3 has 14 residues. With 3 bases removed from V and 0 bases from J, the gap between germline ends came to 9 bases. The CDR3 coding sequence is TGTGCCAGCAGCGAGGGGGGGATGAACACTGAAGCTTTCTTT. Translating it yields CASSEGGMNTEAFF. Supplemented by reference TRBV9 and TRBJ1-1, the full variable domain reads DSGVTQTPKHLITATGQRVTLRCSPRSGDLSVYWYQQSLDQGLQFLIQYYNGEERAKGNILERFSAQQFPDLHSELNLSSLELGDSALYFCASSEGGMNTEAFFGQGTRLTVV.

The V gene is TRBV19, the J gene TRBJ2-7; 11 bases are shared with TRBD2. Germline V gene lookup returns CDR1 LNHDA and CDR2 SQIVND (reference sequence). V was pared by 5 bases and J by 8 bases, with 8 bases of the junction left unmatched. This CDR3 is 14 amino acids long. CDR3 amino acids: CASSAPSGRPQQYF. The CDR3 DNA reads as TGTGCCAGTAGTGCGCCTAGCGGGAGGCCCCAGCAGTACTTC.

A remark on this clone: At one boundary the junction diverges from the germline segment, which might be a read error. The chain carries TRBV4-1 and TRBJ2-3; 7 nucleotides align to TRBD2. CDR3 length equals 15 residues. The germline V gene has CDR1 MGHRA and CDR2 YSYEKL. CDR3 nucleotides: TGTGCCAGCAGCCAAGGGGCGGGAGAGGTAGATACGCAGTATTTT. Protein product: CASSQGAGEVDTQYF.

The chain employs TRBV18 and TRBJ2-7; 8 bases map to TRBD1. CDR3 length: 16 amino acids. With 6 bases clipped from V and 7 bases from J, the junction kept 17 bases outside the gene matches. Germline CDR1 and CDR2: KGHSH and LQKENI. The CDR3 DNA reads as TGTGCCAGCTCCTCTCCCGGGGGACAGGCTTCTATGGAGCAGTACTTC. Residues: CASSSPGGQASMEQYF.

Details on this clone: This CDR3 is also generated by other DNA sequences in the sample. The chain has TRBV19 and TRBJ1-5; the D is unclear. The CDR3 totals 15 residues. With 4 bases removed from V and 0 bases from J, the gap between germline ends came to 10 bases. CDR1 and CDR2 (germline): LNHDA, SQIVND (reference sequence). CDR3 residues: CASSKGKYSNQPQHF. CDR3 coding DNA: TGTGCCAGTAGTAAGGGCAAGTATAGCAATCAGCCCCAGCATTTT.

The V and J genes are TRBV5-1 and TRBJ1-1; D ambiguous. V was pared by 0 bases and J by 0 bases, with 9 bases between. This CDR3 spans 15 amino acids. Per germline, CDR1 SGHRS and CDR2 YFSETQ. This CDR3 reads CASSLAGDLNTEAFF. Written as DNA, the CDR3 is TGCGCCAGCAGCTTGGCCGGGGATCTGAACACTGAAGCTTTCTTT. Complete variable domain (other parts from reference TRBV5-1 and TRBJ1-1): KAGVTQTPRYLIKTRGQQVTLSCSPISGHRSVSWYQQTPGQGLQFLFEYFSETQRNKGNFPGRFSGRQFSNSRSEMNVSTLELGDSALYLCASSLAGDLNTEAFFGQGTRLTVV.